This TCR beta chain was retrieved from a study of blood T cell repertoires in COVID-19. The CDR3 consists of 16 residues. The germline V gene encodes CDR1 KGHSH and CDR2 LQKENI. The ends were cut back, 0 bases at V and 2 bases at J, with 11 bases in the middle. This clone was seen once. In the authors' methods: Amplification with reference gene primers provided the estimates of nucleated cell counts. Profiled with immunoSEQ multiplex PCR; TCRdb holds only in-frame clones, not every one. V and J calls and clone size are copied from that table; D and trimming were computed from the DNA. This table holds 150,000 or so clones, under 80% found once.

The TCR originated in a woman aged 80 or over with acute or convalescent COVID-19. The chain is built from TRBV18 and TRBJ1-5; the D gene is possibly TRBD1 (5 bases). Sequencing was performed on peripheral blood. The CDR3: CASSPPGGGGNQPQHF. CDR3 coding DNA: TGTGCCAGCTCACCACCGGGCGGGGGAGGCAATCAGCCCCAGCATTTT.